These 15 T cell receptor beta chains were all obtained from the same sample, sequenced in a study of regulatory T cells in long-lasting Graves disease. According to the study, TCR beta libraries were built with iRepertoire HTBI primers and CDR3-region Arm-PCR. TCRdb analysed the multiplex PCR reads with MiXCR anew, one entry per CDR3 protein. The sample lists around 400,000 distinct CDR3 sequences, around 11% occurring once. Time point indicated: newly diagnosed GD, antithyroid drugs for less than 3 months. Generation of the TCR library employed RNA extracted from PBMCs. These data were also filed under a second study, of T cells in Graves' hyperthyroidism and ophthalmopathy.

The sequencing here drew on peripheral blood mononuclear cells (PBMCs), taken at new diagnosis, from a patient treated with antithyroid drugs. These receptors were taken from a woman between 18 and 29 years old with Graves disease.

This clonotype was seen ten or more times. The chain couples TRBV20-1 to TRBJ1-5, with D unclear. Germline-derived CDR1 and CDR2 are DFQATT and SNEGSKA (reference sequence). Trimming pared 2 bases from V and 0 bases from J, leaving 8 bases between. The CDR3 sequence is 14 residues long. In DNA, the CDR3 is TGCAGTGCTAGAACGGGCTATAGCAATCAGCCCCAGCATTTT. It yields the protein CSARTGYSNQPQHF.

This clonotype turned up a few times. The V and J genes are TRBV5-6 and TRBJ1-2; D unclear. With 0 bases removed from V and 2 bases from J, the gap between germline ends came to 11 bases. This CDR3 spans 15 amino acids. Germline V gene lookup returns CDR1 SGHDT and CDR2 YYEEEE. CDR3 nucleotides: TGTGCCAGCAGCTTGGTGCAATCGGACAACTATGGCTACACCTTC. This sequence encodes CASSLVQSDNYGYTF. Full variable domain (missing parts from reference TRBV5-6 and TRBJ1-2): DAGVTQSPTHLIKTRGQQVTLRCSPKSGHDTVSWYQQALGQGPQFIFQYYEEEERQRGNFPDRFSGHQFPNYSSELNVNALLLGDSALYLCASSLVQSDNYGYTFGSGTRLTVV.

The CDR3 DNA reads as TGTGCCAGCAGCCTACCGCCAGGGGCGAATCAGCCCCAGCATTTT. It specifies CASSLPPGANQPQHF. This chain links TRBV7-8 with TRBJ1-5; TRBD1 might be the D (6 bases). CDR3 length: 15 residues. Germline V gene data show CDR1 as SGHVS and CDR2 as FQNEAQ. Trimming shortened V by 5 bases and J by 4 bases, and 15 bases separated the two germline ends.

This clonotype occurred a few times. This chain connects TRBV19 to TRBJ1-1, with TRBD1 as a possible D gene (5 bases). The germline V and J ends were trimmed by 3 bases and 6 bases, with 14 bases remaining between them. Germline-derived CDR1 and CDR2 are LNHDA and SQIVND (reference sequence). The CDR3 runs 14 residues. This CDR3 is CASSIDRKGAEAFF. The CDR3 coding sequence is TGTGCCAGTAGTATTGACAGAAAGGGCGCTGAAGCTTTCTTT.

This clonotype has just one count. This sequence is one base from a far larger clone and is likely a read error. V and J are TRBV6-5 and TRBJ2-3, with TRBD2 matching 7 bases. CDR3 length: 13 residues. V lost 2 bases, J lost 6 bases, and 2 bases stayed unmatched. Germline loops: CDR1 MNHEY, CDR2 SVGAGI. CDR3 amino acids: CASSYRGVDTQYF. The DNA of the CDR3 is TGTGCCAGCAGTTACCGGGGGGTGGATACGCAGTATTTT.

This clonotype was picked up a small number of times. J is TRBJ1-1 and V is TRBV19; possible D gene TRBD1, 6 bases. The CDR3 runs to 16 residues. Between the trimmed V and J ends, which lost 5 bases and 3 bases, there was a span of 19 bases. The germline V gene encodes CDR1 LNHDA and CDR2 SQIVND (reference sequence). The CDR3 protein is CASSVARAGVDTEAFF. The CDR3 DNA reads TGTGCCAGTAGTGTGGCAAGGGCAGGGGTCGACACTGAAGCTTTCTTT.

This clonotype has a count of ten or more. The chain has TRBV12-3 or TRBV12-4 and TRBJ2-1; D ambiguous. This CDR3 spans 11 amino acids. V lost 5 bases and J lost 9, with 8 bases in between. DNA of the CDR3: TGTGCCAGCAGTCCGAATTTTGAGCAGTTCTTC. Protein product: CASSPNFEQFF.

This clonotype was recorded at least ten times. This chain uses TRBV29-1 with TRBJ2-5, with unresolved D. Germline loops: CDR1 SQVTM, CDR2 ANQGSEA. The CDR3 covers 13 residues. V was cut by 7 bases and J by 5 bases, with 17 bases left in between. The CDR3 protein is CSATKNPKETQYF. CDR3 nucleotide sequence: TGCAGCGCTACAAAAAACCCTAAGGAGACCCAGTACTTC. Drawing the rest from reference TRBV29-1 and TRBJ2-5, the complete variable domain is SAVISQKPSRDICQRGTSLTIQCQVDSQVTMMFWYRQQPGQSLTLIATANQGSEATYESGFVIDKFPISRPNLTFSTLTVSNMSPEDSSIYLCSATKNPKETQYFGPGTRLLVL.

This clonotype has at least ten counts. This chain uses TRBV20-1 with TRBJ2-5; D possibly corresponds to TRBD1 (5 bases). The germline V and J ends were trimmed by 6 bases and 5 bases, with 10 bases remaining between them. The CDR3 totals 11 residues. Germline values: CDR1 DFQATT, CDR2 SNEGSKA (reference sequence). Written as DNA, the CDR3 is TGCAGTGCACAGGTAGTGGAGACCCAGTACTTC. The encoded protein is CSAQVVETQYF.

For this clonotype: The germline gene is not matched at one end of the junction; a read error may be the cause. The chain combines TRBV28 with TRBJ2-7; 12 bases are a match to TRBD2. The V gene's germline CDR1 is MDHEN and CDR2 SYDVKM. The CDR3 has 15 amino acids. The chain's CDR3 is CASTLRLAGVHERYF. Written as DNA, the CDR3 is TGTGCCAGCACCTTAAGACTAGCGGGAGTTCATGAGCGGTACTTC.

At least ten counts were recorded for this clonotype. V is TRBV7-2 and J is TRBJ1-3; D call uncertain. CDR1 is SGHTA, CDR2 FQGNSA, per germline. Trimming removed 1 base at V and 8 bases at J, with 21 bases between. The CDR3 loop spans 17 amino acids. CDR3 region: CASSLVADSVFGYTIYF. For the CDR3, the DNA is TGTGCCAGCAGCTTAGTCGCGGATTCTGTTTTCGGGTACACCATATATTTT.

This clonotype was counted between two and nine times. This chain links TRBV19 with TRBJ1-6; 8 bases are a match to TRBD1. The CDR3 has 17 amino acids. Germline V CDR1 and CDR2: LNHDA, SQIVND (reference sequence). The CDR3 protein is CVYPPGQGSCKDSPLHF. CDR3 nucleotide sequence: TGTGTCTACCCCCCCGGACAGGGAAGTTGTAAGGATTCACCCCTCCACTTT.

This clonotype has a count of ten or more. The chain is built from TRBV4-3 and TRBJ1-2; a possible D gene is TRBD1 (5 bases). Trimming cost V 1 base and J 5 bases, with 14 bases left between them. The CDR3 extends over 15 amino acids. The germline gives CDR1 LGHNA, CDR2 YSLEER. DNA for the CDR3: TGCGCCAGCAGCCAAGCCGCGGGGGACTGGTATGGCTACACCTTC. Translated, it gives CASSQAAGDWYGYTF.

To note about this clonotype: A much larger clonotype is one base distant, so this may be a read error. The chain uses TRBV11-2 and TRBJ2-7; D uncertain. This CDR3 comprises 16 residues. Per germline, CDR1 SGHAT and CDR2 FQNNGV. CDR3 in DNA: TGTGCCAACAGCTTCGGAGTGGGTTGGAGATCCTACGAGCAGTACGTC. It translates to CANSFGVGWRSYEQYV.

The chain is built from TRBV12-3 or TRBV12-4 and TRBJ2-1, with 11 bases that match TRBD2. This CDR3 contains 13 residues. Losses at the gene ends were 6 bases for V and 12 bases for J; bases not matched to a gene: 7. The CDR3 DNA is TGTGCCAGCAGACCGGGACTAGCGGTAAGGCAGTTCTTC. Amino acid sequence: CASRPGLAVRQFF.